This TCR beta chain was sequenced during a study of T cell changes during pregnancy in multiple sclerosis. The repertoire was sequenced with immunoSEQ multiplex PCR; TCRdb's copy has only in-frame clones and lacks some. The top ten clones hold 0.35% of a sample with fewer than 40,000 clones, almost 95% of them seen once. This clonotype was sampled from a female donor with multiple sclerosis, enrolled in a pregnancy study. The specimen was CD4+ T cells from peripheral blood mononuclear cells, collected after pregnancy.

The CDR3: CAWEDRADGYTF. The CDR3, as DNA: TGTGCCTGGGAGGACAGGGCAGATGGCTACACCTTC. The J gene is TRBJ1-2, the V gene TRBV30, with TRBD1 matching 8 bases. Germline V gene lookup returns CDR1 GTSNPN and CDR2 SVGIG (reference sequence). The CDR3 runs 12 residues. The V segment lost 5 bases and the J segment 6 bases; nucleotides outside the gene matches: 5.